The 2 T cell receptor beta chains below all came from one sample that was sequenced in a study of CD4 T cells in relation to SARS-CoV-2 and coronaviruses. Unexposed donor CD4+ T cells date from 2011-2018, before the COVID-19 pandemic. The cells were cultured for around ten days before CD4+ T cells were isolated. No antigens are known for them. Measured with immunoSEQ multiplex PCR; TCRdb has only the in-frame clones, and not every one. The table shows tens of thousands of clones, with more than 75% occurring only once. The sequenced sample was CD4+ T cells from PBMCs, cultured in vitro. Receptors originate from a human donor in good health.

CDR3 nucleotides: TGCGCCAGCAGCTCTGGCCTCGGGGGGACCGGAGAGAACACTGAAGCTTTCTTT. Its protein is CASSSGLGGTGENTEAFF. The genes are TRBV5-1 and TRBJ1-1, with D perhaps TRBD1 (5 bases). This CDR3 is built from 18 residues. CDR1 is SGHRS, CDR2 YFSETQ, per germline. V was clipped by 3 bases and J by 1 base, with 22 bases between them.

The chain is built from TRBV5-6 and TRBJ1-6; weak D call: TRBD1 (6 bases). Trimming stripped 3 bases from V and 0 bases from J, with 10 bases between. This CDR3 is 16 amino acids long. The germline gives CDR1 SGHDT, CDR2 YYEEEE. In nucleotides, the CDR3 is TGTGCCAGCAGCTCAACAGGGAGCTCCTATAATTCACCCCTCCACTTT. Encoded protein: CASSSTGSSYNSPLHF. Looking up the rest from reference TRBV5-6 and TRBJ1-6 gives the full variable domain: DAGVTQSPTHLIKTRGQQVTLRCSPKSGHDTVSWYQQALGQGPQFIFQYYEEEERQRGNFPDRFSGHQFPNYSSELNVNALLLGDSALYLCASSSTGSSYNSPLHFGNGTRLTVT.